The entry that follows covers one T cell receptor (beta chain) sequence. What it binds is not known. This sample was included in a study of CXCR3-negative and CXCR3-positive naive CD8 T cells. Broader study findings: The study found that naive CXCR3-negative and CXCR3-positive cells shared TRBV-TRBJ usage, while memory cells differed. CXCR3-positive naive cells carried more hydrophobic TRB CDR3s than CXCR3-negative naive cells did.

Naive cells were sorted as CD45RO-, CCR7+, CD27+ and CD95-. The CDR3 is 18 amino acids. Germline V gene lookup returns CDR1 MDHEN and CDR2 SYDVKM. Preparation of TRB cDNA libraries relied on 5' RACE carrying UMI labels. Reanalyzing the 5' RACE reads, TCRdb keeps one entry per CDR3 protein, without DNA. The sample data list 100,000 to 150,000 distinct CDR3 sequences. The sample taken for sequencing was naive CXCR3+ CD8+ T cells from blood. Described subset: CD45RO-CCR7+CD27+CD95- naive CD8+ T cells expressing CXCR3 (TNR3+). This sequence was found in a human donor in good health. Some clones in this sample may be carry-over from other donors' samples. The rearrangement joins TRBV28 to TRBJ2-5; TCRdb lists TRBD2, though no DNA is available to test this call. The CDR3 loop reads CASSLRRLAGGPEETQYF. Full variable domain (missing parts from reference TRBV28 and TRBJ2-5): DVKVTQSSRYLVKRTGEKVFLECVQDMDHENMFWYRQDPGLGLRLIYFSYDVKMKEKGDIPEGYSVSREKKERFSLILESASTNQTSMYLCASSLRRLAGGPEETQYFGPGTRLLVL.